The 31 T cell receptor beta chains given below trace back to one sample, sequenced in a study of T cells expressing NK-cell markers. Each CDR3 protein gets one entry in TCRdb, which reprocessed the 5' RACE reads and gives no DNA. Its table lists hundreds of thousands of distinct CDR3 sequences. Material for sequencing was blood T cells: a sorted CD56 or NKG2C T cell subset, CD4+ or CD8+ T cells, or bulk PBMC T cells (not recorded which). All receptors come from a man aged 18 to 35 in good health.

The CDR3 sequence is CASSAGLAGPQYF. The gene calls are TRBV9 and TRBJ2-7; TCRdb gives TRBD2 as the D gene, but with no DNA this cannot be confirmed. The CDR3 is 13 residues long. Germline V gives CDR1 SGDLS, CDR2 YYNGEE.

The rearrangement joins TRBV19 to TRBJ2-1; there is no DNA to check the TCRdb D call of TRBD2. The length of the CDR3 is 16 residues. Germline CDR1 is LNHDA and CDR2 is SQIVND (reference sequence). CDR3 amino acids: CASTKRGVAGVWEQFF. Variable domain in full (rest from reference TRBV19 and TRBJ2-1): DGGITQSPKYLFRKEGQNVTLSCEQNLNHDAMYWYRQDPGQGLRLIYYSQIVNDFQKGDIAEGYSVSREKKESFPLTVTSAQKNPTAFYLCASTKRGVAGVWEQFFGPGTRLTVL.

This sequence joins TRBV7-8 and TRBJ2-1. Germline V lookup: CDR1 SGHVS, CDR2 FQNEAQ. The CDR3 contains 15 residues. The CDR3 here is CASSLSGIFYHEQFF.

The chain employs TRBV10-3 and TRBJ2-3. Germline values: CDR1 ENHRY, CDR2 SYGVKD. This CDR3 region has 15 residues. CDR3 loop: CAISESGSFTDTQYF.

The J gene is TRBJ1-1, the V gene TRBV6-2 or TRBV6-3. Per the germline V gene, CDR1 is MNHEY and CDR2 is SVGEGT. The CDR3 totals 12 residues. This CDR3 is CASSTMTLEAFF.

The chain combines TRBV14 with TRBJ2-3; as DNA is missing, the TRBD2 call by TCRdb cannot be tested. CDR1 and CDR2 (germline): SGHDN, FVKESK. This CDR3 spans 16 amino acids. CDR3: CASSLLAGAPADTQYF. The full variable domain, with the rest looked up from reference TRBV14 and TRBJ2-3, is EAGVTQFPSHSVIEKGQTVTLRCDPISGHDNLYWYRRVMGKEIKFLLHFVKESKQDESGMPNNRFLAERTGGTYSTLKVQPAELEDSGVYFCASSLLAGAPADTQYFGPGTRLTVL.

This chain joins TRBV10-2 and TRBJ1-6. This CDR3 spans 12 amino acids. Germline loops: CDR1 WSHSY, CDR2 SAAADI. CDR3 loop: CASGDLSGPLHF.

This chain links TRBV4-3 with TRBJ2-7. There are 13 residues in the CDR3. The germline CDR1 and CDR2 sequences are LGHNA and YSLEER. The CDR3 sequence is CASSPRTFAEQYF.

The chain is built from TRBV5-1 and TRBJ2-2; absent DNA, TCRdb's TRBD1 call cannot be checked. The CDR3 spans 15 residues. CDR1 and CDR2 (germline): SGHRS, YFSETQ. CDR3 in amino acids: CASSRDTPNTGELFF.

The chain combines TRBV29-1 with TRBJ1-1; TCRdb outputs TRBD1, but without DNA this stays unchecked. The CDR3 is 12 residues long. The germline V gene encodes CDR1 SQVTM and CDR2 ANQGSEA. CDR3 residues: CSFGQGNTEAFF.

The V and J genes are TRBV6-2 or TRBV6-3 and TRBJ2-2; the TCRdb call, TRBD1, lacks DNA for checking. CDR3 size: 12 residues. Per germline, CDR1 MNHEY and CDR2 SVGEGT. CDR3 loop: CASSPRGRELFF.

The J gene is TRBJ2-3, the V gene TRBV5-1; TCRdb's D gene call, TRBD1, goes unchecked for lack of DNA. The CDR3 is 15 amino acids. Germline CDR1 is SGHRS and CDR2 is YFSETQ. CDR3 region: CASSLRDLGADTQYF.

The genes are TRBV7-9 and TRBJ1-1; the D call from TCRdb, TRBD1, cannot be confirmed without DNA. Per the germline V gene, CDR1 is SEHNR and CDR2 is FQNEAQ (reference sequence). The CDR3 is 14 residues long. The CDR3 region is CASSLRGQHTEAFF.

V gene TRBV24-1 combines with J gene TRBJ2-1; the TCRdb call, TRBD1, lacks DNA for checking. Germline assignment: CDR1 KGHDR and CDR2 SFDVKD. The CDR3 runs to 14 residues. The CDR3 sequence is CATSDPRGREEQFF.

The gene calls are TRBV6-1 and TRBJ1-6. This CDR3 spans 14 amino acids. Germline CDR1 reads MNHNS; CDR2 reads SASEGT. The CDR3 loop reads CASSEWQVNSPLHF.

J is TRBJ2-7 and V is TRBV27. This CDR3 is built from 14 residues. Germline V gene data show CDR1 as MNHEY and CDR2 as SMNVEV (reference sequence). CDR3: CASKSEPQWLVLYF.

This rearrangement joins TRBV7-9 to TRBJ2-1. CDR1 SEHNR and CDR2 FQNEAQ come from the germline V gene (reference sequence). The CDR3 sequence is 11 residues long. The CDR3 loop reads CASSSTEMWFF.

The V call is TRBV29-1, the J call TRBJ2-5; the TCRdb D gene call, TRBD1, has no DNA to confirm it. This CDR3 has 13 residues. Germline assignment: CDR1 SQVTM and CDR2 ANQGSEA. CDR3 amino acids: CSGDRVGQGTQYF.

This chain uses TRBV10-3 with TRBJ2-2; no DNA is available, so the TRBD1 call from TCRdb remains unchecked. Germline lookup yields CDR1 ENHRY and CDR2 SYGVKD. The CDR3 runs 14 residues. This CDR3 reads CAIGTPSNTGELFF.

CDR3 in amino acids: CASSQEGTSGETQYF. This chain connects TRBV4-1 to TRBJ2-5; TCRdb outputs TRBD2, but without DNA this stays unchecked. Germline CDR1 reads MGHRA; CDR2 reads YSYEKL. The CDR3 contains 15 residues.

CDR3 sequence: CSAKPGQGYGTEAFF. The chain is built from TRBV20-1 and TRBJ1-1; without DNA, the TCRdb call of TRBD1 cannot be checked. The CDR3 has 15 residues. Per the germline V gene, CDR1 is DFQATT and CDR2 is SNEGSKA (reference sequence).

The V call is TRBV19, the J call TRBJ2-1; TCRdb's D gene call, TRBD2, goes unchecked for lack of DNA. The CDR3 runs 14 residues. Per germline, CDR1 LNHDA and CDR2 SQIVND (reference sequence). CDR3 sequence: CASRGLIKYNEQFF.

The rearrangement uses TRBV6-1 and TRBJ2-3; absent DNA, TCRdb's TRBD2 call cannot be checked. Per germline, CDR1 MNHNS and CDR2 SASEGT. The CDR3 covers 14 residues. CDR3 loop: CASALTSGRNTQYF.

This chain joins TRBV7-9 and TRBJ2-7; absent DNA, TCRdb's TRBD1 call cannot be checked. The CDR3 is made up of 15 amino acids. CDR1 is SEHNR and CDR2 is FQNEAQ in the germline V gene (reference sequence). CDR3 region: CASSPRTGLPNEQYF.

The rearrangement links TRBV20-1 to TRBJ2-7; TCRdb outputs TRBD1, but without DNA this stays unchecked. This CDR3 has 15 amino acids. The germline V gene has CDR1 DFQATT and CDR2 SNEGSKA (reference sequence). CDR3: CSARDLAGERYEQYF.

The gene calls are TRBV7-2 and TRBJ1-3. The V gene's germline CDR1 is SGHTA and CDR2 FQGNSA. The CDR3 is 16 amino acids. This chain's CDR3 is CASSPAGGVSGNTIYF.

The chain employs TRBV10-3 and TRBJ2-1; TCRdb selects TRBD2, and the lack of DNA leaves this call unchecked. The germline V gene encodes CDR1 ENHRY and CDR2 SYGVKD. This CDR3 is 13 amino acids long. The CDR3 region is CAIRPGPVNEQFF.

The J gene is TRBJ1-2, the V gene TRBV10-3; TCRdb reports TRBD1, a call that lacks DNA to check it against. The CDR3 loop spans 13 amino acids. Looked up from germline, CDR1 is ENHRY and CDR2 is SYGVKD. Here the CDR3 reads CAIRSQGKDGYTF.

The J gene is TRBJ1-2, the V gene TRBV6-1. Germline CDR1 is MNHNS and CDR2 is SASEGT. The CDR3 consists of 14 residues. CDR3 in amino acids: CASSKQLTNYGYTF.

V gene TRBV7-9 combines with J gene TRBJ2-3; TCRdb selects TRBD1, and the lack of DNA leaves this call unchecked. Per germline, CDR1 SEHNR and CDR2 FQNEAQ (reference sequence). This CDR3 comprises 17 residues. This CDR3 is CASSLVVARTGPDTQYF.

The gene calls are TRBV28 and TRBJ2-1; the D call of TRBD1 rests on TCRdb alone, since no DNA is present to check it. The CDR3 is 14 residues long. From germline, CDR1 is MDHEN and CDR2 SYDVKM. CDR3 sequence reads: CASSSQGANNEQFF.